Below, one TCR beta chain is given with its context. The antigen remains undetermined. The sample belongs to a study of cytomegalovirus exposure and HLA in healthy donors. 60 Vbeta and 13 Jbeta primers were used in PCR. Here immunoSEQ multiplex PCR was the method, and the copy in TCRdb shows in-frame clones only, minus some. The sample has some 130,000 clones; roughly four fifths are singletons. Overall study results and limits: Prior analysis indicated that the majority of TCR beta V segments exhibited productivity approximately 87% or approximately 30% of the time.

The CDR3 consists of 15 residues. V dropped 8 bases and J dropped 2 bases, with 17 bases sitting between them. Per the germline V gene, CDR1 is WSHSY and CDR2 is SAAADI. The receptor was isolated from a male donor in good health and CMV-seropositive. Sequences were obtained from PBMCs. This chain links TRBV10-2 with TRBJ2-3; D is undetermined. CDR3 in DNA: TGCGCCAGCCGCGAAGGTGCGACACACACAGATACGCAGTATTTT. This encodes CASREGATHTDTQYF.